This entry features one T cell receptor (beta chain) sequence. This sample was taken from a study of OX40 agonist ivuxolimab in advanced cancers. On the study more broadly: Partial responses occurred in Three dose-escalation patients, one with hepatocellular carcinoma and two with cutaneous melanoma.

TCRdb's table, derived via immunoSEQ multiplex PCR, lists solely in-frame clones and lacks some. This sample carries 30,000 to 35,000 clones, roughly 80% of them seen once, and the ten largest clones take 23%. Per germline, CDR1 MGHRA and CDR2 YSYEKL. The CDR3 has 11 amino acids. V lost 1 base to trimming and J lost 8 bases, with 5 bases between them. The sequenced sample was CD4+ or CD8+ T cells sorted from blood, obtained in a trial of the OX40 agonist ivuxolimab. The clonotype comes from an adult with an advanced solid tumor such as melanoma, head and neck, liver or kidney cancer. The chain employs TRBV4-1 and TRBJ1-1, with D possibly being TRBD1 (5 bases). CDR3 in amino acids: CASSQGTEAFF. CDR3 nucleotides: TGCGCCAGCAGCCAAGGGACAGAAGCTTTCTTT.